Listed here are 3 T cell receptor beta chains from one sample, sequenced in a study of vaccination and CD4 T cells after COVID-19. Time point of the sample: late sampling 161 to 241 days after vaccination in a few convalescent patients. The treatment denotes: roughly ten-day PBMC culture with coronavirus spike peptide pools or control peptides (ViraFEST assay). No antigen has been identified for these receptors. An Oncomine TCR Beta short-read assay was used to sequence the DNA from cultured CD4+ T cells. In TCRdb, the PCR reads were re-called with MiXCR into one record per CDR3 protein. The table includes about 22,000 distinct CDR3 sequences, about a third detected once. Source: CD4+ T cells from blood, cultured in vitro, taken about 7 months after SARS-CoV-2 vaccination. The receptors shown here come from a human donor who had recovered from COVID-19.

This clonotype showed up just once. The chain carries TRBV5-8 and TRBJ1-2; tentative D call: TRBD1 (5 bases). Looked up from germline, CDR1 is SGHTS and CDR2 is YDEGEE. CDR3 length equals 14 residues. Trimming stripped 2 bases from V and 2 bases from J, with 10 bases between. The CDR3 protein is CASSLMTVNYGYTF. The CDR3 DNA sequence: TGTGCCAGCAGCTTAATGACAGTAAACTATGGCTACACCTTC.

Only a few counts were recorded for this clonotype. The CDR3 loop is CASSFRPTDTQYF. The CDR3 region has the DNA TGTGCCAGCAGTTTCCGTCCTACAGATACGCAGTATTTT. The chain is built from TRBV27 and TRBJ2-3; D gene uncertain. V was cut by 3 bases and J by 3 bases, with 7 bases left in between. CDR1 is MNHEY and CDR2 is SMNVEV in the germline V gene (reference sequence). The CDR3 has 13 amino acids.

V is TRBV7-6 and J is TRBJ2-3; tentative D call: TRBD2 (6 bases). The CDR3 contains 16 residues. V was clipped by 1 base and J by 5 bases, with 16 bases between them. Per the germline V gene, CDR1 is SGHVS and CDR2 is FNYEAQ. As DNA, the CDR3 is TGTGCCAGCAGCTTAGGGACGGGGGAGAGGGGAGATACGCAGTATTTT. Translating it yields CASSLGTGERGDTQYF.